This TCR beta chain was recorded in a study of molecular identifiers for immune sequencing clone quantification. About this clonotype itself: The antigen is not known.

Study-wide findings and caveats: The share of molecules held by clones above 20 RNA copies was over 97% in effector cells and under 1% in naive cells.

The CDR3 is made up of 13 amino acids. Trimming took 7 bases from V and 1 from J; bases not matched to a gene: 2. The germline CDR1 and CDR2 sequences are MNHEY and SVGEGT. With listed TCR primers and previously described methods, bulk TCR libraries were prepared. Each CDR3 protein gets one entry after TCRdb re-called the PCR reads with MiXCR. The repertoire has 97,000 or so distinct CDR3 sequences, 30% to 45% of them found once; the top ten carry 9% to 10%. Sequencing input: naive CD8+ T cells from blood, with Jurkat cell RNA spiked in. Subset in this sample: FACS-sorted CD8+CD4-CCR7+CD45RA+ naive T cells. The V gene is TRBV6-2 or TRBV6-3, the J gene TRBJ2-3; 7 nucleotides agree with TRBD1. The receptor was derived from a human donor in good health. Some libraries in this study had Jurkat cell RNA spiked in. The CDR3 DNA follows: TGTGCCAGCACGGACAGGCGCACAGATACGCAGTATTTT. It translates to CASTDRRTDTQYF.